The rows below give T cell receptor beta chains drawn from one sample of a study of regulatory T cells in long-lasting Graves disease. MiXCR was run by TCRdb on the multiplex PCR reads, yielding one entry per CDR3 protein. The sample holds hundreds of thousands of distinct CDR3 sequences; 16% are singletons and the top ten take 18%. The same data also went into a second study, on T cells in Graves' hyperthyroidism and ophthalmopathy.

The source material was peripheral blood mononuclear cells (PBMCs), sampled at new diagnosis, from a patient treated with antithyroid drugs. These receptors originate from a woman aged 25-40 years with Graves disease. CDR3s include the opening cysteine and the closing phenylalanine or tryptophan. The D gene is left open where the match is weak. Clone size appears in some rows only: once, few, many, or a class for an expanded clone.

j_gene	abundance	d_gene	v_gene	CDR3aa	CDR3nt
TRBJ1-5	few	-	TRBV20-1	CSIRVGASQPQHF	TGCAGTATAAGAGTGGGGGCGAGTCAGCCCCAGCATTTT
TRBJ1-1	many	-	TRBV6-2/TRBV6-3	CASSYSRILMNTEAFF	TGTGCCAGCAGTTACAGCCGGATACTCATGAACACTGAAGCTTTCTTT
TRBJ1-5	many	-	TRBV28	CAVGTPKLNQPQHF	TGTGCAGTGGGGACACCTAAACTTAATCAGCCCCAGCATTTT
TRBJ2-7	-	-	TRBV20-1	CSASNPPRYEQYF	TGCAGTGCTAGTAATCCCCCGAGGTACGAGCAGTACTTC
TRBJ1-3	-	-	TRBV28	CASAGAGSGNTIYF	TGTGCCAGCGCCGGGGCGGGGTCTGGAAACACCATATATTTT
TRBJ2-5	many	-	TRBV6-2/TRBV6-3	CASKLGSEETQYF	TGTGCCAGCAAGCTGGGGAGCGAAGAGACCCAGTACTTC
TRBJ2-1	-	-	TRBV30	CAWSAGLPADEQFF	TGTGCCTGGAGTGCGGGTTTACCGGCGGATGAGCAGTTCTTC
TRBJ2-4	-	TRBD1	TRBV6-1	CASSAGTGENIQYF	TGTGCCAGCAGTGCCGGGACAGGGGAAAACATTCAGTACTTC
TRBJ1-2	-	-	TRBV7-2	CASSLLGGYTF	TGTGCCAGCAGCTTATTAGGGGGCTACACCTTC
TRBJ1-2	many	-	TRBV2	CASRETENYGYTF	TGTGCCAGCAGGGAGACAGAAAACTATGGCTACACCTTC
TRBJ1-4	few	TRBD1	TRBV30	CAWSVGQGKGVGEKLFF	TGTGCCTGGAGTGTGGGACAGGGGAAAGGCGTAGGTGAAAAACTGTTTTTT
TRBJ1-1	many	-	TRBV24-1	CATSDSTGSSEAFF	TGTGCCACCAGTGATTCGACAGGCTCTTCTGAAGCTTTCTTT
TRBJ2-1	many	-	TRBV30	CAWSVWYNEQFF	TGTGCCTGGAGTGTATGGTACAATGAGCAGTTCTTC
TRBJ2-1	few	-	TRBV2	CASSERRGVGGMSYNEQFF	TGTGCCAGCAGTGAAAGGAGGGGAGTTGGGGGCATGTCCTACAATGAGCAGTTCTTC
TRBJ2-7	many	-	TRBV6-2/TRBV6-3	CASSYSGRGGEQYF	TGTGCCAGCAGTTACTCCGGCAGGGGAGGCGAGCAGTACTTC
TRBJ2-7	many	-	TRBV27	CASSKQGDFYEQYF	TGTGCCAGCAGTAAACAGGGAGACTTCTACGAGCAGTACTTC
TRBJ2-5	-	-	TRBV9	CARRGVQETQYF	TGTGCCAGAAGAGGGGTACAAGAGACCCAGTACTTC
TRBJ2-1	many	-	TRBV7-3	CASSSGLEQFF	TGTGCCAGCAGCTCGGGATTAGAGCAGTTCTTC
TRBJ2-7	few	-	TRBV28	CASSLHTSYEQYF	TGTGCCAGCAGTTTGCACACCTCCTACGAGCAGTACTTC
TRBJ1-1	-	-	TRBV7-3	CASSSGGTVAFF	TGTGCCAGCAGTTCAGGCGGCACTGTAGCTTTCTTT
TRBJ2-7	-	TRBD2	TRBV11-2	CASSLVASGRAEEQYF	TGTGCCAGCAGCTTAGTGGCTAGCGGGAGGGCAGAGGAGCAGTACTTC
TRBJ1-5	-	-	TRBV28	CASVTLHRLQGNQPQHF	TGTGCCAGCGTGACCCTCCACAGGTTACAAGGCAATCAGCCCCAGCATTTT
TRBJ2-3	-	-	TRBV19	CASTPRGGRASTDTQYF	TGTGCCAGTACACCCCGAGGAGGGCGTGCTAGCACAGATACGCAGTATTTT
TRBJ1-6	once	-	TRBV12-3/TRBV12-4	CASSLTPGRRTKRDSYNSPLHF	TGTGCCAGCAGCTTAACCCCCGGTCGGCGGACGAAAAGAGACTCCTATAATTCACCCCTCCACTTT
TRBJ2-7	-	TRBD2	TRBV6-1	CASRTSGSFYEQYF	TGTGCCAGCAGGACTAGCGGGAGCTTTTACGAGCAGTACTTC
TRBJ2-5	many	-	TRBV20-1	CSARDPWANQETQYF	TGCAGTGCTAGAGACCCATGGGCGAACCAAGAGACCCAGTACTTC
TRBJ1-4	-	-	TRBV19	CASSKVGINEKLFF	TGTGCCAGTAGCAAGGTGGGGATAAATGAAAAACTGTTTTTT
TRBJ2-1	-	TRBD2	TRBV9	CASSGLAGIYNEQFF	TGTGCCAGCAGCGGACTAGCGGGAATCTACAATGAGCAGTTCTTC
TRBJ2-5	few	TRBD2	TRBV20-1	CSAPPPGLRQETQYF	TGCAGTGCCCCCCCACCGGGACTACGGCAAGAGACCCAGTACTTC
TRBJ2-5	many	TRBD1	TRBV12-3/TRBV12-4	CASSPDGTGLFQETQYF	TGTGCCAGCAGCCCTGATGGGACAGGTCTTTTTCAAGAGACCCAGTACTTC
TRBJ1-1	many	-	TRBV5-1	CASSQGVGANTEAFF	TGCGCCAGCAGCCAGGGCGTAGGTGCGAACACTGAAGCTTTCTTT
TRBJ2-7	many	TRBD1	TRBV20-1	CSARRARDSSYEQYF	TGCAGTGCTAGGCGCGCGAGGGACAGCTCTTACGAGCAGTACTTC
TRBJ1-5	few	-	TRBV28	CASSFPLSNQPQHF	TGTGCCAGCAGTTTCCCCCTTAGCAATCAGCCCCAGCATTTT
TRBJ1-2	many	-	TRBV2	CASRDLRDTNQYGYTF	TGTGCCAGCAGGGACCTCCGGGACACAAACCAGTATGGCTACACCTTC
TRBJ1-6	-	TRBD1	TRBV7-2	CASSRMGQGVDSPLHF	TGTGCCAGCAGCCGCATGGGACAGGGTGTTGATTCACCCCTCCACTTT
TRBJ2-7	many	TRBD2	TRBV27	CASSSSVAGSYEQYF	TGTGCCAGCAGTTCCTCGGTAGCGGGATCCTACGAGCAGTACTTC
TRBJ2-7	few	-	TRBV7-2	CASSSHHGGSSYEQYF	TGTGCCAGCAGCTCGCACCACGGTGGGAGCTCCTACGAGCAGTACTTC
TRBJ2-3	-	-	TRBV29-1	CSVGPGGGTDTQYF	TGCAGCGTTGGGCCAGGGGGGGGCACAGATACGCAGTATTTT
TRBJ2-4	-	-	TRBV6-7	CASRFMAVIQYF	TGTGCCAGCAGGTTTATGGCAGTCATTCAGTACTTC